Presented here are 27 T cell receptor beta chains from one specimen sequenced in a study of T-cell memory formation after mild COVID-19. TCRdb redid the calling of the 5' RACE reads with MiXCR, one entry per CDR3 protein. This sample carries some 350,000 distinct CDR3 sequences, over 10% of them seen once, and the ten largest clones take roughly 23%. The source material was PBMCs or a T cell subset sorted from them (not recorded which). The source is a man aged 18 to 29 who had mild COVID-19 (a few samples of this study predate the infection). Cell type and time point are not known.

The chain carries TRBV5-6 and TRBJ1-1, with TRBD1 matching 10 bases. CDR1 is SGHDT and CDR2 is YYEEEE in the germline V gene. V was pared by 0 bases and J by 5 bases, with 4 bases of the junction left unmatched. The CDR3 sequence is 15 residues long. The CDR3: CASSLGDRGWTEAFF. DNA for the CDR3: TGTGCCAGCAGCTTGGGGGACAGGGGATGGACTGAAGCTTTCTTT.

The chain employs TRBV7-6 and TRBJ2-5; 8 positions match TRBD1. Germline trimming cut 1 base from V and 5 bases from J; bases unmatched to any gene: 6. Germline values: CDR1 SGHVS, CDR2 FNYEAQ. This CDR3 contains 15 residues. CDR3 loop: CASSLGTGSDETQYF. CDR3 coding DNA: TGTGCCAGCAGCTTAGGGACAGGGTCGGACGAGACCCAGTACTTC. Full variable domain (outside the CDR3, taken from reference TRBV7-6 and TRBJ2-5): GAGVSQSPRYKVTKRGQDVALRCDPISGHVSLYWYRQALGQGPEFLTYFNYEAQQDKSGLPNDRFSAERPEGSISTLTIQRTEQRDSAMYRCASSLGTGSDETQYFGPGTRLLVL.

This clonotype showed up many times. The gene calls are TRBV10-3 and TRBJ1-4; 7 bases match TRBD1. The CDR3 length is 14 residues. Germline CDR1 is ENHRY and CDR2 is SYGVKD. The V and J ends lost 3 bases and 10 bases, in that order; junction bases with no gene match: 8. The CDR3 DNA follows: TGTGCCATCAGTGATCCGGGACAGCTTCCAAAACTGTTTTTT. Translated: CAISDPGQLPKLFF.

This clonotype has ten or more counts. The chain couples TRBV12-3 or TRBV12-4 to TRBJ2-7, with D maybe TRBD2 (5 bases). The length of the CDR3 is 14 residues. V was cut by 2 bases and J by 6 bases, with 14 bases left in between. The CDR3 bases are TGTGCCAGCAGTTTATTGCCGGGGAGTTTCGAGCAGTACTTC. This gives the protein CASSLLPGSFEQYF.

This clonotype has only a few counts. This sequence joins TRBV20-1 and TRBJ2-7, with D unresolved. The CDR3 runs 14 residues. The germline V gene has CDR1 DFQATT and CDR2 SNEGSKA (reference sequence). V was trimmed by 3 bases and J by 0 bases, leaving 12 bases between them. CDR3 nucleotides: TGCAGTGCTAGTTCCCCCCGAAGCTCCTACGAGCAGTACTTC. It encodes CSASSPRSSYEQYF.

The CDR3 spells CASQTRQGSFEQYF. CDR3 DNA: TGTGCCAGCCAAACTAGGCAGGGGTCTTTCGAGCAGTACTTC. The rearrangement joins TRBV6-5 to TRBJ2-7; a possible D gene is TRBD1 (6 bases). The V end was cut by 8 bases, the J end by 6 bases, with 20 bases between. The CDR3 covers 14 residues. From germline, CDR1 is MNHEY and CDR2 SVGAGI.

In DNA, the CDR3 is TGTGCCAGTAGTTTAGGGGCAAGCTTTCAGCCCCAGCATTTT. This gives the protein CASSLGASFQPQHF. V usage is TRBV19 and J usage is TRBJ1-5; tentative D call: TRBD1 (5 bases). Trimming stripped 5 bases from V and 6 bases from J, with 14 bases between. Germline V gives CDR1 LNHDA, CDR2 SQIVND (reference sequence). The length of the CDR3 is 14 residues.

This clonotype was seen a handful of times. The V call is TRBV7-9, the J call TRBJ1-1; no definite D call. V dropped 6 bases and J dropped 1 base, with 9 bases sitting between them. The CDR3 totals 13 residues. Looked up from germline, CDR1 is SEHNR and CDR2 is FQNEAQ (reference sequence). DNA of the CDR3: TGTGCCAGCAGTTCTTCAACGAACACTGAAGCTTTCTTT. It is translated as CASSSSTNTEAFF.

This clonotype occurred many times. For the CDR3, the DNA is TGTGCCAGCAGCCGTCCGGGACAGGGATACAATGAGCAGTTCTTC. Amino acids: CASSRPGQGYNEQFF. V gene TRBV7-9 combines with J gene TRBJ2-1; 9 nucleotides align to TRBD1. CDR1 SEHNR and CDR2 FQNEAQ come from the germline V gene (reference sequence). CDR3 length equals 15 residues. V shed 5 bases, J shed 4 bases, and the junction held 6 bases outside the gene matches.

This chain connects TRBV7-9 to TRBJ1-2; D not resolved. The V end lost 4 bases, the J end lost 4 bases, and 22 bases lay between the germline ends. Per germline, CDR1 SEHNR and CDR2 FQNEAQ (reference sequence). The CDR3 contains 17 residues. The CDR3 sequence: CASSSGPDPSPLYGYTF. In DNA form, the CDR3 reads TGTGCCAGCAGCTCCGGGCCCGACCCGTCCCCCCTCTATGGCTACACCTTC.

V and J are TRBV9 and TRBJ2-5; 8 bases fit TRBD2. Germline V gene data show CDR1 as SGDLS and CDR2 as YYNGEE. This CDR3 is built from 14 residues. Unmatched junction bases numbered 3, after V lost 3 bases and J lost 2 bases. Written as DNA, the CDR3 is TGTGCCAGCAGCGCCGGGACTAGACAAGAGACCCAGTACTTC. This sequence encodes CASSAGTRQETQYF.

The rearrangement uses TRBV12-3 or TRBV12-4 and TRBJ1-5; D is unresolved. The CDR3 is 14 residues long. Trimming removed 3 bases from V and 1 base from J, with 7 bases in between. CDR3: CASSFLLSNQPQHF. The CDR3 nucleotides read TGTGCCAGCAGTTTTTTACTGAGCAATCAGCCCCAGCATTTT.

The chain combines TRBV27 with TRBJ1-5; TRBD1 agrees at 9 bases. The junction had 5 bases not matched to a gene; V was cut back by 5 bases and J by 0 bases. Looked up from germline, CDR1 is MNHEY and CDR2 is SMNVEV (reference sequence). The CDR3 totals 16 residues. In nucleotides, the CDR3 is TGTGCCAGCAGTCCCCGGGACAGGGTTAGCAATCAGCCCCAGCATTTT. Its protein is CASSPRDRVSNQPQHF.

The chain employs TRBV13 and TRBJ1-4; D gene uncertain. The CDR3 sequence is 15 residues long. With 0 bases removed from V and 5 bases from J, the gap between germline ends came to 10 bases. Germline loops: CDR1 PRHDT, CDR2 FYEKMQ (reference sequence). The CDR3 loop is CASSLGRGENEKLFF. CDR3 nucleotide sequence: TGTGCCAGCAGCTTAGGCCGGGGAGAAAATGAAAAACTGTTTTTT. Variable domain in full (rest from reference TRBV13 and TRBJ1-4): AAGVIQSPRHLIKEKRETATLKCYPIPRHDTVYWYQQGPGQDPQFLISFYEKMQSDKGSIPDRFSAQQFSDYHSELNMSSLELGDSALYFCASSLGRGENEKLFFGSGTQLSVL.

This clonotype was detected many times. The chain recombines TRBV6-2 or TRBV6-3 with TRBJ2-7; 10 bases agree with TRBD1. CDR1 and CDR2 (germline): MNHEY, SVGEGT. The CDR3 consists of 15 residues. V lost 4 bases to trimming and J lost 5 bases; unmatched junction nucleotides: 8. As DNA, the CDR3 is TGTGCCAGCAGTTCCGACAGGGGGCGAGTGCACGAGCAGTACTTC. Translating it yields CASSSDRGRVHEQYF.

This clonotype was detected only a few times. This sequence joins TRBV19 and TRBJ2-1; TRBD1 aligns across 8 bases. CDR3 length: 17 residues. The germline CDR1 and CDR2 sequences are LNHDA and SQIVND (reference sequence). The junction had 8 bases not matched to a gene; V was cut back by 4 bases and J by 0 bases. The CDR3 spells CASSSGPTGGSYNEQFF. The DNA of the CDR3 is TGTGCCAGTAGTAGCGGACCAACAGGGGGCTCCTACAATGAGCAGTTCTTC.

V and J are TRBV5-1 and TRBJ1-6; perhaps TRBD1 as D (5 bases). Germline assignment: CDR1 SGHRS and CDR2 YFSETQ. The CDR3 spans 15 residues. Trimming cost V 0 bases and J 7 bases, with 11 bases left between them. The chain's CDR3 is CASSLGAGTNSPLHF. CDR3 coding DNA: TGCGCCAGCAGCTTGGGGGCAGGGACCAATTCACCCCTCCACTTT. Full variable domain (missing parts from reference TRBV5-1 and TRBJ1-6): KAGVTQTPRYLIKTRGQQVTLSCSPISGHRSVSWYQQTPGQGLQFLFEYFSETQRNKGNFPGRFSGRQFSNSRSEMNVSTLELGDSALYLCASSLGAGTNSPLHFGNGTRLTVT.

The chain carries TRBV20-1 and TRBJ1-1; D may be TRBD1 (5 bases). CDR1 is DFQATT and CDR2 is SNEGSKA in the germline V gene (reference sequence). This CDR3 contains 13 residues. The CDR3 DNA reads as TGCACCCAAAAGGACAATACGAACACTGAAGCTTTCTTT. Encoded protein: CTQKDNTNTEAFF.

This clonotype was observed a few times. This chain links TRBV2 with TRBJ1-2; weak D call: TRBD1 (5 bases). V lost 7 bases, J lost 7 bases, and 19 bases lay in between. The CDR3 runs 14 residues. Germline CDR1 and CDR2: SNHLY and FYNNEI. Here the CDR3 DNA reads TGTGCCAGCATAGAGGGAACCGGGGGAGGTGGCTACACCTTC. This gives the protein CASIEGTGGGGYTF.

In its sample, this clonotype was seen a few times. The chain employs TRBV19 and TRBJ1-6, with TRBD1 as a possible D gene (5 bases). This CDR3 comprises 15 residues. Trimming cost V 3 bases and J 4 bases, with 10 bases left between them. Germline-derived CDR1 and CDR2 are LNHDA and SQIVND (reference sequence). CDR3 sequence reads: CASSIRESYNSPLHF. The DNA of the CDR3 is TGTGCCAGTAGTATCAGGGAGTCTTATAATTCACCCCTCCACTTT.

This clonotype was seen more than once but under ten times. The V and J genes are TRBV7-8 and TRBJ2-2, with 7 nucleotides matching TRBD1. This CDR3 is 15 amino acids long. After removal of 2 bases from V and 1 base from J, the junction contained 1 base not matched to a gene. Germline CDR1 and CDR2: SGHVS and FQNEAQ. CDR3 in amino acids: CASSLYRGNTGELFF. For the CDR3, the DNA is TGTGCCAGCAGCTTATACAGGGGGAACACCGGGGAGCTGTTTTTT.

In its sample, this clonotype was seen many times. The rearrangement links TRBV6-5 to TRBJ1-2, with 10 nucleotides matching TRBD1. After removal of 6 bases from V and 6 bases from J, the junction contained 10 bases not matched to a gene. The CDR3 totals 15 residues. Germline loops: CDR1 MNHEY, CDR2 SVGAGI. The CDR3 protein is CASRRGRTGGNGYTF. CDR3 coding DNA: TGTGCCAGCAGAAGGGGGAGGACAGGGGGGAATGGCTACACCTTC.

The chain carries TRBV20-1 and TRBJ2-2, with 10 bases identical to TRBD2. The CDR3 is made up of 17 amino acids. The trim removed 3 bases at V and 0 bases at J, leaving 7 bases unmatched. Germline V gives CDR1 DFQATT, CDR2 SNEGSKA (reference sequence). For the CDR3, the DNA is TGCAGTGCTAGTCGACTAGCGGGCACAGCGAACACCGGGGAGCTGTTTTTT. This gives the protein CSASRLAGTANTGELFF.

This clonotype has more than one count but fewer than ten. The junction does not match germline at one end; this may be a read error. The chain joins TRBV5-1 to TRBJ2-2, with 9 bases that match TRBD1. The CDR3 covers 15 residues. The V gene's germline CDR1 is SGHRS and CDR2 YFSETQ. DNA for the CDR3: TGCGCCAGCAGCCCCGGGACAGGGAACGCCGGGGAGCTGTTTTTT. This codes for CASSPGTGNAGELFF.

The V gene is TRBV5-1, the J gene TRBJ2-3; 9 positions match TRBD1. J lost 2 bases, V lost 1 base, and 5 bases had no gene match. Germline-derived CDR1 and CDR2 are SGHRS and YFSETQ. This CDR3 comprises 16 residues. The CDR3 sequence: CASSLPGTGITDTQYF. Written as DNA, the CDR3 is TGCGCCAGCAGCTTGCCCGGGACAGGGATCACAGATACGCAGTATTTT.

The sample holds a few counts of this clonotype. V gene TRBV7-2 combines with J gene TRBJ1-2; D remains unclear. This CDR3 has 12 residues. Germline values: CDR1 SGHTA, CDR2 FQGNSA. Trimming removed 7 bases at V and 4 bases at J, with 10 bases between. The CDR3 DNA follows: TGTGCCAGCACCTCGGGCGGCTATGGCTACACCTTC. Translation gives CASTSGGYGYTF.

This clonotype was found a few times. The CDR3 region is CSATEGGATDTQYF. CDR3 bases: TGCAGTGCTACAGAGGGGGGGGCCACAGATACGCAGTATTTT. This chain connects TRBV20-1 to TRBJ2-3; the D gene is possibly TRBD2 (7 bases). The CDR3 runs to 14 residues. Trimming removed 4 bases at V and 2 bases at J, with 13 bases between. CDR1 and CDR2 from the germline V gene are DFQATT and SNEGSKA (reference sequence).